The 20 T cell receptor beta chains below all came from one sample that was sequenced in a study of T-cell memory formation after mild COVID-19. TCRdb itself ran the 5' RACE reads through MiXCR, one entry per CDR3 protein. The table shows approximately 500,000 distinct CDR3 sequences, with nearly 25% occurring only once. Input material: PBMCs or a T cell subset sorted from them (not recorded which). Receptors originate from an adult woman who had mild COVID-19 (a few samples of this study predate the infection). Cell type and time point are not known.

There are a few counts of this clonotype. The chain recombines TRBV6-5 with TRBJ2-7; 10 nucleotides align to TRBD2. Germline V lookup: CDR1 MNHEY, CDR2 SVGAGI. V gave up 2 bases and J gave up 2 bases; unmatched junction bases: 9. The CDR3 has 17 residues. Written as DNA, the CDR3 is TGTGCCAGCAGTTACAAGTTTGTAGCGGGAGGAACCTACGAGCAGTACTTC. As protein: CASSYKFVAGGTYEQYF.

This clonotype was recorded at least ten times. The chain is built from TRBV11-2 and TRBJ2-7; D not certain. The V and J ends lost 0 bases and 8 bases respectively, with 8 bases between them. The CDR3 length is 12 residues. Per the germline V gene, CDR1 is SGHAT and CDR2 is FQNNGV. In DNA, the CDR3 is TGTGCCAGCAGCTTAGACCTACCGCAGCAGTACTTC. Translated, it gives CASSLDLPQQYF.

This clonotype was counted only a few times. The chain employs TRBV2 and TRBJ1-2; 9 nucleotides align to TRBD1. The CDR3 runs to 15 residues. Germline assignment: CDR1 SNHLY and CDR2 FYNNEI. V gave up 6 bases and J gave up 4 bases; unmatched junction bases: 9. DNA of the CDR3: TGTGCCAGCAGGGCTCGGGGACAGGGCTCCTATGGCTACACCTTC. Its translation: CASRARGQGSYGYTF.

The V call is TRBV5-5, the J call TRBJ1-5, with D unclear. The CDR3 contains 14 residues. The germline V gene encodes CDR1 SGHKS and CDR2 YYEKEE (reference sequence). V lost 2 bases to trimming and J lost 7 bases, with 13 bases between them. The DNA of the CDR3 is TGTGCCAGCAGCTTAGACGGCAGCGGGCAGCCCCAGCATTTT. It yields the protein CASSLDGSGQPQHF.

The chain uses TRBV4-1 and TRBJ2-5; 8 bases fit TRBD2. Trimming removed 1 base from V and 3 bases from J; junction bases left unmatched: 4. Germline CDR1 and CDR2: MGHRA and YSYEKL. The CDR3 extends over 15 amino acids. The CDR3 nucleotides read TGCGCCAGCAGCCAAGGCGGGGGGCAAGAAGAGACCCAGTACTTC. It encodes CASSQGGGQEETQYF.

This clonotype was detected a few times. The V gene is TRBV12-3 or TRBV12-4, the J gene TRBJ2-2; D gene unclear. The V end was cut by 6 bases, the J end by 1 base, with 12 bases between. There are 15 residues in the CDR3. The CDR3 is CASSPQLLNTGELFF. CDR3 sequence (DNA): TGTGCCAGCAGCCCTCAGCTGTTGAACACCGGGGAGCTGTTTTTT.

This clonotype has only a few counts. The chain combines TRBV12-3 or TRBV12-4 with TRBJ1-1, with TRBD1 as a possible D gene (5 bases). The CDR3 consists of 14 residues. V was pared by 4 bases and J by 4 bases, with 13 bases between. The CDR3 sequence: CASSSTAWGTEAFF. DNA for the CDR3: TGTGCCAGCAGTTCGACAGCGTGGGGCACTGAAGCTTTCTTT.

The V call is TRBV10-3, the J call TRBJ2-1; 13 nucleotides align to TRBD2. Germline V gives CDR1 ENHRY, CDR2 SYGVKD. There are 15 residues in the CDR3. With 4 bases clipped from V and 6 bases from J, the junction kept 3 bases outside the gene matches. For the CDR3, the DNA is TGTGCCATCAGTGCTACTAGCGGGAGGGGCAATGAGCAGTTCTTC. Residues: CAISATSGRGNEQFF.

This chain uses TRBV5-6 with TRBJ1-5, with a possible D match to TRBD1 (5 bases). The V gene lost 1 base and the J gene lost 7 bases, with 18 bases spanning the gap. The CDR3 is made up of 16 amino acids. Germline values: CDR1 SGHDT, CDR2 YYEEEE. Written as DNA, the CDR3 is TGTGCCAGCAGCTTGAACGTTGGGGGAGTCGTACAGCCCCAGCATTTT. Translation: CASSLNVGGVVQPQHF. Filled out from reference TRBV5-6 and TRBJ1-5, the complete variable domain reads DAGVTQSPTHLIKTRGQQVTLRCSPKSGHDTVSWYQQALGQGPQFIFQYYEEEERQRGNFPDRFSGHQFPNYSSELNVNALLLGDSALYLCASSLNVGGVVQPQHFGDGTRLSIL.

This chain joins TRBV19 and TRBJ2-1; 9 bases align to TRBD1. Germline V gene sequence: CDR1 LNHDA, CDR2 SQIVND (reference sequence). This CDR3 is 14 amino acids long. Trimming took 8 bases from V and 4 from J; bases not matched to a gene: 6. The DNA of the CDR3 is TGTGCCAGTGAAAGACAGGGGGGGTACAATGAGCAGTTCTTC. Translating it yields CASERQGGYNEQFF.

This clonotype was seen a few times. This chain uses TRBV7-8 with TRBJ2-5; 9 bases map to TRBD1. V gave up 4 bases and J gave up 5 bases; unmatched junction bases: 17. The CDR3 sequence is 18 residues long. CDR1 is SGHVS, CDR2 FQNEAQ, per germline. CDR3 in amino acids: CASSSPSGTGGLGETQYF. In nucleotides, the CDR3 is TGTGCCAGCAGCTCGCCCTCCGGCACAGGGGGCCTTGGGGAGACCCAGTACTTC. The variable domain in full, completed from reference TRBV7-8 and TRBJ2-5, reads GAGVSQSPRYKVAKRGQDVALRCDPISGHVSLFWYQQALGQGPEFLTYFQNEAQLDKSGLPSDRFFAERPEGSVSTLKIQRTQQEDSAVYLCASSSPSGTGGLGETQYFGPGTRLLVL.

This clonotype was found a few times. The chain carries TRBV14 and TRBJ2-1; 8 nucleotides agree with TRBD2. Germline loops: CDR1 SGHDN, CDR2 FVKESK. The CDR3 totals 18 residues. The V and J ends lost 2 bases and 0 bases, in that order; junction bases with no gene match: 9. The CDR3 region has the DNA TGTGCCAGCAGCCAACGGTCTGGTACTAGCGGCTCCTACAATGAGCAGTTCTTC. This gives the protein CASSQRSGTSGSYNEQFF.

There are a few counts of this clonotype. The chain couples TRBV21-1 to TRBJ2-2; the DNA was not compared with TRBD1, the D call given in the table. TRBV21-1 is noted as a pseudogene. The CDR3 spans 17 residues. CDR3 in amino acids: CASSSTGKRANTGELFF. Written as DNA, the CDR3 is TGTGCCAGCAGCAGTACAGGGAAGAGGGCGAACACCGGGGAGCTGTTTTTT.

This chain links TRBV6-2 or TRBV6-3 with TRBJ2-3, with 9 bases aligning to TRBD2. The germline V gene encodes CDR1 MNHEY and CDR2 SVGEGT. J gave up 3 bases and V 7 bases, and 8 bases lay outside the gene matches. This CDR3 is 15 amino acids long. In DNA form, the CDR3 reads TGTGCCAGCACCCAACTTAGCGGGAGAACAGATACGCAGTATTTT. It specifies CASTQLSGRTDTQYF.

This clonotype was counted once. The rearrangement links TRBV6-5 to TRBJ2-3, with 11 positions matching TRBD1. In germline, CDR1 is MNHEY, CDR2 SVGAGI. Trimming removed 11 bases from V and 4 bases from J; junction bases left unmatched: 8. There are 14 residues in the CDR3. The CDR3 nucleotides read TGTGCCTCCACCCAGGGACAGGGGGCAGATACGCAGTATTTT. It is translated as CASTQGQGADTQYF.

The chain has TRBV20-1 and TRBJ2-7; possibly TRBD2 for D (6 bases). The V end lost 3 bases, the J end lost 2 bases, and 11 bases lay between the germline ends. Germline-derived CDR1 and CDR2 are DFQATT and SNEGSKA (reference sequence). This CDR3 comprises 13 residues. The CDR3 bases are TGCAGTGCTAGCGGGGGAGGAACCTACGAGCAGTACTTC. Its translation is CSASGGGTYEQYF.

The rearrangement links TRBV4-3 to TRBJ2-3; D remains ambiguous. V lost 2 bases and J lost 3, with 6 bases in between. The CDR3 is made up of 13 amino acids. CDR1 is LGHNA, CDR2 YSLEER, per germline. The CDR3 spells CASSQRWTDTQYF. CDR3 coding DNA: TGCGCCAGCAGCCAACGTTGGACAGATACGCAGTATTTT.

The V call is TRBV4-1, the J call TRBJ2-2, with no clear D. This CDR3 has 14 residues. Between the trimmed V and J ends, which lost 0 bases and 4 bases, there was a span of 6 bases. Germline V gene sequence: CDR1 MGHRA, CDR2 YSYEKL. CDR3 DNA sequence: TGCGCCAGCAGCCAAGATTCCGGCACCGGGGAGCTGTTTTTT. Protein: CASSQDSGTGELFF.

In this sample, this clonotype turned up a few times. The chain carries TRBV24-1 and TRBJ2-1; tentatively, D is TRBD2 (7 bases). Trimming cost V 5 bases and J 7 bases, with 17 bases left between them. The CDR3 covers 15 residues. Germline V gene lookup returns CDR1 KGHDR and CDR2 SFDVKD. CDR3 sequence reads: CATSGEGGGWNEQFF. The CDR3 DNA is TGTGCCACCAGTGGAGAAGGGGGGGGCTGGAATGAGCAGTTCTTC.

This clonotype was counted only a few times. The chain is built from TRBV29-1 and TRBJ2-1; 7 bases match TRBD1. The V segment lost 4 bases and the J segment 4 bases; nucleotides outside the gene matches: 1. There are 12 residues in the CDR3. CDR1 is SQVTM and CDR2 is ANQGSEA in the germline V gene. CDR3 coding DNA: TGCAGCGTTGGACAGGGTTACAATGAGCAGTTCTTC. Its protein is CSVGQGYNEQFF.